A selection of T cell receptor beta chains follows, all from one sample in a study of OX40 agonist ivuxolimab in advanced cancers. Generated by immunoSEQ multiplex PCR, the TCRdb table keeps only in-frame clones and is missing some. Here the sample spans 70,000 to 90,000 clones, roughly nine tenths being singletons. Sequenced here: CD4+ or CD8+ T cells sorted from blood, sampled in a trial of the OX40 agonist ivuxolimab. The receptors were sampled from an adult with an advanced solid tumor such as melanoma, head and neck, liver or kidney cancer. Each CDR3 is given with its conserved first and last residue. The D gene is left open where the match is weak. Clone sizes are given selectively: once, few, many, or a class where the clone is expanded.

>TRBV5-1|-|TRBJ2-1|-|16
CASSLGGRSSYNEQFF
TGCGCCAGCAGCTTGGGCGGGCGGAGCTCCTACAATGAGCAGTTCTTC
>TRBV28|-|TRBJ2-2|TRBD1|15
CASRNDRVNTGELFF
TGTGCCAGCAGAAATGACAGGGTAAACACCGGGGAGCTGTTTTTT
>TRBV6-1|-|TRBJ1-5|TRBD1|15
CASRPSPTGNQPQHF
TGTGCCAGCAGACCCTCCCCGACAGGGAATCAGCCCCAGCATTTT
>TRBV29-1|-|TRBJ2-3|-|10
CSVGTDTQYF
TGCAGCGTGGGGACAGATACGCAGTATTTT
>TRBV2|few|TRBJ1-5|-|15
CASSVDGVRDQPQHF
TGTGCCAGCAGTGTAGACGGAGTCAGGGATCAGCCCCAGCATTTT
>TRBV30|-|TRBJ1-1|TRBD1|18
CAWMSRGLRFGENTEAFF
TGTGCCTGGATGAGCAGGGGGCTTAGATTTGGGGAGAACACTGAAGCTTTCTTT
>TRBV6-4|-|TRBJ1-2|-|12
CASSDSSGGYTF
TGTGCCAGCAGTGACTCCTCCGGGGGCTACACCTTC
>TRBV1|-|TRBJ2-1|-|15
CTSSQLAGVCNEQFF
TGCACCAGCAGCCAACTAGCGGGAGTTTGCAATGAGCAGTTCTTC
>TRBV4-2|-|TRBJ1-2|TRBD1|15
CASSLRDRPNYGYTF
TGTGCCAGCAGCTTGCGGGACAGACCAAACTATGGCTACACCTTC
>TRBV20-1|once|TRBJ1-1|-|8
CSAQEAFF
TGCAGTGCGCAGGAAGCTTTCTTT
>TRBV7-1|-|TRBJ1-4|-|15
CASSTLWATNEKLFF
TGTGCCAGCAGCACTCTGTGGGCGACTAATGAAAAACTGTTTTTT
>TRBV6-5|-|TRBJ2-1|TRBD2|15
CASSRGLAVYNEQFF
TGTGCCAGCAGCAGGGGACTAGCGGTTTACAATGAGCAGTTCTTC
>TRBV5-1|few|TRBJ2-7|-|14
CASSLTQDRYEQYF
TGCGCCAGCAGCTTGACTCAGGACCGCTACGAGCAGTACTTC
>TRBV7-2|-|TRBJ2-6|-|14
CASSSRTGANVLTF
TGTGCCAGCAGCTCCCGGACAGGGGCCAACGTCCTGACTTTC
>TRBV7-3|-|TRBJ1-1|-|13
CASSLIPNTEAFF
TGTGCCAGCAGCTTAATACCGAACACTGAAGCTTTCTTT
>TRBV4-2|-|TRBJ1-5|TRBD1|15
CASSEQGARDQPQHF
TGTGCCAGCAGCGAACAGGGGGCGCGGGATCAGCCCCAGCATTTT
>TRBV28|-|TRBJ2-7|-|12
CASSPQRYEQYF
TGTGCCAGCAGCCCCCAGAGGTACGAGCAGTACTTC
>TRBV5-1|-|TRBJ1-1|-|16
CASSLAKWGWDTEAFF
TGCGCCAGCAGCTTGGCCAAGTGGGGCTGGGACACTGAAGCTTTCTTT
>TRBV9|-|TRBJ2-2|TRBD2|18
CASSRSGGGTPNTGELFF
TGTGCCAGCAGCAGGAGCGGGGGGGGGACCCCGAACACCGGGGAGCTGTTTTTT
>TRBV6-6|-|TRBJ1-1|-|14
CASSFRRQNTEAFF
TGTGCCAGCAGTTTTAGGCGTCAGAACACTGAAGCTTTCTTT
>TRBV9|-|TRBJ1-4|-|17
CASSVAPVSRRGEKLFF
TGTGCCAGCAGCGTAGCCCCCGTCTCCCGCCGGGGGGAAAAACTGTTTTTT
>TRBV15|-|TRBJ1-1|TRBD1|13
CATSRLDRESAFF
TGTGCCACCAGCAGACTAGACAGGGAATCAGCTTTCTTT
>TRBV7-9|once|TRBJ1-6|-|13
CASSPLSGSPLHF
TGTGCCAGCAGTCCCCTAAGTGGGTCACCCCTCCACTTT
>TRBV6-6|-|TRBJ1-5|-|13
CASTIISNQPQHF
TGTGCCAGCACAATTATCAGCAATCAGCCCCAGCATTTT
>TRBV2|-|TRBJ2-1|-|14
CASRARDKGDEQFF
TGTGCCAGCAGGGCTAGGGATAAGGGGGATGAGCAGTTCTTC
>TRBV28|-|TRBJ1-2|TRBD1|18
CASSLSPGGIRADYGYTF
TGTGCCAGCAGTTTGTCACCAGGGGGGATAAGGGCTGACTATGGCTACACCTTC
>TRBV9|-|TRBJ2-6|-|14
CASSGSSGANVLTF
TGTGCCAGCAGCGGATCGTCTGGGGCCAACGTCCTGACTTTC
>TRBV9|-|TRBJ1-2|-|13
CASSVDGNYGYTF
TGTGCCAGCAGCGTAGACGGGAACTATGGCTACACCTTC